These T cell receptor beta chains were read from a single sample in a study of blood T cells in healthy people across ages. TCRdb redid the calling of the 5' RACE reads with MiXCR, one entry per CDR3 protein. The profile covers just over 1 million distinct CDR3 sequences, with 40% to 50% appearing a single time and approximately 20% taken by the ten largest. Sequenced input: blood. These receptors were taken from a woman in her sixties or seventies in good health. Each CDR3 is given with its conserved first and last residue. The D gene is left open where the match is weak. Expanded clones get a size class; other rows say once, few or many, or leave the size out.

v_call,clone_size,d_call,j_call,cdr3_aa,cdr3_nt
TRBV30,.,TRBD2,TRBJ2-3,CAWSSGRTDTQYF,TGTGCCTGGAGTAGCGGGAGGACAGATACGCAGTATTTT
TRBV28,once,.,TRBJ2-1,CASSRPSEGRYSEQFF,TGTGCCAGCAGTCGCCCCTCGGAGGGGCGCTATAGTGAGCAGTTCTTC
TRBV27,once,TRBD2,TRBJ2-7,CASGLAGVVEQYF,TGTGCCAGCGGGCTAGCGGGAGTTGTTGAGCAGTACTTC
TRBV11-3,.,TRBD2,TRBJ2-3,CASSAGVREGSDTQYF,TGTGCCAGCAGCGCGGGTGTGCGGGAGGGCTCAGATACGCAGTATTTT
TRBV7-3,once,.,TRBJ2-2,CASSLEVLGGRSTGELFF,TGTGCCAGCAGCTTAGAGGTTTTAGGGGGGCGGAGCACCGGGGAGCTGTTTTTT
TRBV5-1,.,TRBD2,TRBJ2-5,CASSRTSGGETQYF,TGCGCCAGCAGCAGGACTAGCGGGGGAGAGACCCAGTACTTC
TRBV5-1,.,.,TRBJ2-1,CASSFGFQGLRDEQFF,TGCGCCAGCAGCTTCGGGTTCCAGGGATTGCGGGATGAGCAGTTCTTC
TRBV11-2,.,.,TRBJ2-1,CASSSGRAALNEQFF,TGTGCCAGCAGCTCGGGACGAGCGGCCCTCAATGAGCAGTTCTTC
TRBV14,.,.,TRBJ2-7,CASSQDWATYEQYF,TGTGCCAGCAGCCAAGATTGGGCAACCTACGAGCAGTACTTC
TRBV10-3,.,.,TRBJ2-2,CAIRGTSPGELFF,TGTGCCATCAGGGGAACTAGCCCCGGGGAGCTGTTTTTT
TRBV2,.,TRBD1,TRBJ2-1,CASSGRTGFLNEQFF,TGTGCCAGCAGTGGCAGGACAGGGTTTTTGAATGAGCAGTTCTTC
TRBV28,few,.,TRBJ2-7,CASTNPRQGGYFEQYF,TGTGCCAGCACCAATCCTAGGCAGGGGGGTTATTTCGAGCAGTACTTC
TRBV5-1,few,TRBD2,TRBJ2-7,CASRPTSTPYEQYF,TGCGCCAGCCGACCGACTAGCACCCCGTACGAGCAGTACTTC
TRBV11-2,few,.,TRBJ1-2,CASSLVGGNHGYTF,TGTGCCAGCAGCTTAGTGGGCGGCAACCATGGCTACACCTTC
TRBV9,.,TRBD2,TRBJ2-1,CASSGGSWYTNEQFF,TGTGCCAGCAGCGGCGGGAGCTGGTACACGAATGAGCAGTTCTTC
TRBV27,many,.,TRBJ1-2,CASRTPYGYTF,TGTGCCAGTCGGACACCTTATGGCTACACCTTC
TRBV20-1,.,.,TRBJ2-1,CSAWDRTNEQFF,TGCAGTGCTTGGGATAGGACCAATGAGCAGTTCTTC
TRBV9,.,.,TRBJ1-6,CASSPGQRIDSPLHF,TGTGCCAGCAGCCCCGGACAGAGGATAGATTCACCCCTCCACTTT
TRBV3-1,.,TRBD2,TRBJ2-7,CASSQGGTGRANYEQYF,TGTGCCAGCAGCCAAGGAGGTACGGGGAGGGCGAACTACGAGCAGTACTTC
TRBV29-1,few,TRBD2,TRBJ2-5,CSVGPGGETQYF,TGCAGCGTTGGGCCCGGGGGGGAGACCCAGTACTTC
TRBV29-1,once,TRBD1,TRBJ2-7,CSIPVTGTSAEQYF,TGCAGCATCCCCGTGACAGGGACATCGGCTGAGCAGTACTTC
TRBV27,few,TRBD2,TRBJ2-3,CASSSQRGGADTQYF,TGTGCCAGCAGTTCCCAGCGGGGAGGGGCAGATACGCAGTATTTT
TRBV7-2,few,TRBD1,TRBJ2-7,CASSFTGGRDEQYF,TGTGCCAGCAGCTTTACAGGGGGCAGGGACGAGCAGTACTTC
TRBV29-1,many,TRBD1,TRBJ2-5,CSAKTGGNLGTQYF,TGCAGTGCCAAGACAGGGGGGAATTTGGGGACCCAGTACTTC
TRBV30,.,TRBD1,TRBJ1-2,CAWSVGGQGKGGYTF,TGTGCCTGGAGTGTAGGGGGACAGGGGAAGGGAGGCTACACCTTC